The 30 T cell receptor beta chains given below trace back to one sample, sequenced in a study of blood T cell repertoires in COVID-19. Measured with immunoSEQ multiplex PCR; TCRdb has only the in-frame clones, and not every one. The table lists some 51,000 clones, 75% to 95% of them singletons, with approximately 6.2% in the top ten. The sequencing sample was made of peripheral blood. These receptors all come from a man aged 35 to 55 with acute or convalescent COVID-19.

The chain recombines TRBV5-1 with TRBJ1-5; TRBD1 aligns across 7 bases. Looked up from germline, CDR1 is SGHRS and CDR2 is YFSETQ. Germline trimming cut 4 bases from V and 6 bases from J; bases unmatched to any gene: 10. The CDR3 runs to 15 residues. The CDR3 here is CASSETGMSAQPQHF. The CDR3 DNA reads as TGCGCCAGCAGCGAGACAGGGATGTCGGCTCAGCCCCAGCATTTT.

This clone has just one count. The chain uses TRBV10-1 and TRBJ1-2; D is undetermined. V dropped 6 bases and J dropped 0 bases, with 8 bases sitting between them. The CDR3 covers 13 residues. The germline V gene has CDR1 WNHNN and CDR2 SYGVQD (reference sequence). The CDR3 DNA is TGCGCCAGCAGCTTAACAGCTAACTATGGCTACACCTTC. Translation gives CASSLTANYGYTF.

This sequence joins TRBV10-3 and TRBJ2-1, with TRBD2 matching over 9 bases. CDR1 ENHRY and CDR2 SYGVKD come from the germline V gene. This CDR3 has 15 amino acids. Germline trimming cut 2 bases from V and 10 bases from J; bases unmatched to any gene: 9. The CDR3 DNA follows: TGTGCCATCAGTGAGATGGCGGGAGGGCCGGGGGAGCAGTTCTTC. Protein sequence: CAISEMAGGPGEQFF.

CDR3 nucleotides: TGTGCCAGCAGACCGCCGCGACTAGCTGATGAGCAGTTCTTC. Encoded protein: CASRPPRLADEQFF. The chain has TRBV6-5 and TRBJ2-1; 7 bases agree with TRBD2. The J segment lost 8 bases and the V segment lost 6 bases, leaving 10 bases of the junction unmatched. Germline CDR1 is MNHEY and CDR2 is SVGAGI. The CDR3 spans 14 residues.

This clone was recorded a few times. This chain joins TRBV6-6 and TRBJ1-2, with 10 positions matching TRBD1. This CDR3 has 16 residues. Germline assignment: CDR1 MNHNY and CDR2 SVGAGI (reference sequence). The junction had 7 bases not matched to a gene; V was cut back by 2 bases and J by 4 bases. CDR3 sequence (DNA): TGTGCCAGCAGTTACGACCGCGGACAGGGGGGCTATGGCTACACCTTC. The encoded protein is CASSYDRGQGGYGYTF.

This chain's CDR3 is CASSLKAGGNNEQFF. In DNA form, the CDR3 reads TGCGCCAGCAGTCTAAAGGCGGGAGGGAACAATGAGCAGTTCTTC. The chain joins TRBV10-1 to TRBJ2-1; TRBD2 matches 9 bases. CDR3 length: 15 amino acids. V was clipped by 5 bases and J by 5 bases; unmatched bases: 7. The germline CDR1 and CDR2 sequences are WNHNN and SYGVQD (reference sequence).

The chain carries TRBV13 and TRBJ2-7; perhaps TRBD1 as D (6 bases). The germline CDR1 and CDR2 sequences are PRHDT and FYEKMQ (reference sequence). V gave up 4 bases and J gave up 5 bases, with 9 bases separating them. This CDR3 is built from 12 residues. The CDR3 DNA sequence: TGTGCCAGCAGCTCCCAGGGGAACGAGCAGTACTTC. This codes for CASSSQGNEQYF. The variable domain in full, with the rest retrieved from reference TRBV13 and TRBJ2-7, is AAGVIQSPRHLIKEKRETATLKCYPIPRHDTVYWYQQGPGQDPQFLISFYEKMQSDKGSIPDRFSAQQFSDYHSELNMSSLELGDSALYFCASSSQGNEQYFGPGTRLTVT.

The chain couples TRBV19 to TRBJ1-4; D is unclear. CDR3 length equals 15 residues. Germline V lookup: CDR1 LNHDA, CDR2 SQIVND (reference sequence). V dropped 4 bases and J dropped 7 bases, with 16 bases sitting between them. In DNA form, the CDR3 reads TGTGCCAGTAGTAATGTGGCTCGGCAGGCTGAAAAACTGTTTTTT. This gives the protein CASSNVARQAEKLFF.

CDR3: CASSPRDRGVPGANVLTF. In DNA form, the CDR3 reads TGTGCCAGCAGCCCGCGGGACAGGGGTGTCCCTGGGGCCAACGTCCTGACTTTC. The chain employs TRBV3-1 (or the pseudogene TRBV3-2) and TRBJ2-6; the match to TRBD1 covers 10 bases. Trimming cost V 4 bases and J 2 bases; bases outside gene matches: 8. CDR3 length: 18 amino acids. The V gene's germline CDR1 is LGHDT and CDR2 YNNKEL (reference sequence).

The V call is TRBV18, the J call TRBJ2-4; D perhaps matches TRBD2 (7 bases). CDR1 and CDR2 (germline): KGHSH, LQKENI. The CDR3 is 16 amino acids. V lost 3 bases and J 8 bases, leaving 20 bases between the germline ends. CDR3: CASSPLASGGGDIQYF. In DNA form, the CDR3 reads TGTGCCAGCTCACCGTTGGCTAGCGGAGGGGGAGACATTCAGTACTTC.

The rearrangement uses TRBV6-1 and TRBJ2-1; 9 nucleotides agree with TRBD2. Per the germline V gene, CDR1 is MNHNS and CDR2 is SASEGT. With 3 bases clipped from V and 5 bases from J, the junction kept 2 bases outside the gene matches. There are 14 residues in the CDR3. The CDR3 loop reads CASSETSGNNEQFF. The CDR3 coding sequence is TGTGCCAGCAGTGAGACTAGCGGAAACAATGAGCAGTTCTTC.

The J gene is TRBJ2-3, the V gene TRBV25-1, with D hard to call. This CDR3 comprises 14 residues. Germline loops: CDR1 MGHDK, CDR2 SYGVNS. Trimming took off 5 bases at V and 2 bases at J, with 11 bases between the two ends. The CDR3 sequence is CASSLEFSTDTQYF. In DNA form, the CDR3 reads TGTGCCAGCAGTCTAGAATTCTCCACAGATACGCAGTATTTT.

The CDR3 is CASSLGAGLNTEAFF. The CDR3 coding sequence is TGTGCCAGCAGCTTAGGGGCAGGGTTGAACACTGAAGCTTTCTTT. The V gene is TRBV7-9, the J gene TRBJ1-1, with TRBD1 as a possible D gene (5 bases). V was trimmed by 1 base and J by 0 bases, leaving 9 bases between them. The length of the CDR3 is 15 residues. Looked up from germline, CDR1 is SEHNR and CDR2 is FQNEAQ (reference sequence).

The chain uses TRBV10-3 and TRBJ2-3; no firm D call. CDR3 length: 14 residues. Per germline, CDR1 ENHRY and CDR2 SYGVKD. The V gene lost 6 bases and the J gene lost 2 bases, with 12 bases spanning the gap. CDR3: CAISPSGPTDTQYF. DNA for the CDR3: TGTGCCATCAGCCCCTCTGGCCCCACAGATACGCAGTATTTT.

The chain has TRBV7-9 and TRBJ2-2; TRBD1 matches 7 bases. J was trimmed by 8 bases and V by 1 base; bases with no gene match: 13. Germline CDR1 is SEHNR and CDR2 is FQNEAQ (reference sequence). The CDR3 has 17 amino acids. CDR3 DNA: TGTGCCAGCAGCTTAGTTACGCCTAGGGGGCGCAGAGGGGAGCTGTTTTTT. Translating it yields CASSLVTPRGRRGELFF.

This clone was seen only once. The V call is TRBV21-1, the J call TRBJ2-1; whether TRBD2, the table's D call, matches the DNA was not checked. TRBV21-1 is a pseudogene locus. The CDR3 sequence is 17 residues long. The CDR3 loop reads CASSKESSGRTYNEQFF. CDR3 nucleotides: TGTGCCAGCAGCAAAGAGTCTAGCGGGAGAACCTACAATGAGCAGTTCTTC.

This chain links TRBV5-1 with TRBJ1-4; 12 bases agree with TRBD1. The V gene end was trimmed by 5 bases and the J gene end by 4 bases; junction bases not matched to a gene: 3. The CDR3 loop spans 15 amino acids. CDR1 is SGHRS, CDR2 YFSETQ, per germline. In nucleotides, the CDR3 is TGCGCCAGCAGGGGGACAGGGGGCAGTAATGAAAAACTGTTTTTT. Translation gives CASRGTGGSNEKLFF.

This chain connects TRBV23-1 to TRBJ2-7, with D maybe TRBD1 (6 bases). TRBV23-1 is an ORF, and what it does is uncertain. V lost 3 bases, J lost 2 bases, and 20 bases lay in between. The CDR3 sequence is 17 residues long. In nucleotides, the CDR3 is TGCGCCAGCAGTCACGGCGACCGGGACACCACCACCTACGAGCAGTACTTC. It yields the protein CASSHGDRDTTTYEQYF.

The chain has TRBV19 and TRBJ2-7; the match to TRBD1 covers 10 bases. This CDR3 comprises 15 residues. Germline CDR1 reads LNHDA; CDR2 reads SQIVND (reference sequence). The V gene end was trimmed by 5 bases and the J gene end by 5 bases; junction bases not matched to a gene: 9. The CDR3 is CASSSTGTGAHEQYF. The CDR3 nucleotides read TGTGCCAGTAGTTCAACCGGGACAGGGGCGCACGAGCAGTACTTC.

J is TRBJ2-3 and V is TRBV25-1, with D tentatively TRBD2 (5 bases). With 2 bases removed from V and 0 bases from J, the gap between germline ends came to 12 bases. Germline CDR1 reads MGHDK; CDR2 reads SYGVNS. This CDR3 contains 16 residues. The CDR3: CASSERGVKSTDTQYF. Here the CDR3 DNA reads TGTGCCAGCAGTGAACGGGGAGTAAAAAGCACAGATACGCAGTATTTT.

The rearrangement links TRBV6-1 to TRBJ1-3; 8 bases are a match to TRBD1. The CDR3 is 14 amino acids. In germline, CDR1 is MNHNS, CDR2 SASEGT. The trim removed 3 bases at V and 8 bases at J, leaving 6 bases unmatched. The CDR3 nucleotides are TGTGCCAGCAGTGACCGGGACAGGATCCACACCATATATTTT. Translating it yields CASSDRDRIHTIYF.

The J gene is TRBJ2-7, the V gene TRBV27, with D possibly TRBD2 on 6 matching bases. This CDR3 has 14 amino acids. Per germline, CDR1 MNHEY and CDR2 SMNVEV (reference sequence). The V end lost 3 bases, the J end lost 2 bases, and 11 bases lay between the germline ends. CDR3 region: CASSFSGGPYEQYF. The CDR3 coding sequence is TGTGCCAGCAGTTTTAGCGGAGGCCCCTACGAGCAGTACTTC.

V is TRBV11-3 and J is TRBJ1-2; D remains ambiguous. Trimming shortened V by 4 bases and J by 7 bases, and 10 bases separated the two germline ends. Germline-derived CDR1 and CDR2 are SGHNT and YENEEA. This CDR3 has 12 amino acids. The CDR3 is CASSSTTTGYTF. CDR3 bases: TGTGCCAGCAGCTCAACTACCACTGGCTACACCTTC.

The chain has TRBV7-9 and TRBJ1-4; D not resolved. CDR3 length: 18 residues. Germline V gene data show CDR1 as SEHNR and CDR2 as FQNEAQ (reference sequence). V lost 5 bases, J lost 0 bases, and 19 bases lay in between. CDR3 protein: CASSARGWQIATNEKLFF. CDR3 nucleotides: TGTGCCAGCAGCGCACGGGGATGGCAGATTGCAACTAATGAAAAACTGTTTTTT.

The gene calls are TRBV24-1 and TRBJ2-2, with 7 bases fitting TRBD2. V lost 0 bases to trimming and J lost 7 bases; unmatched junction nucleotides: 4. Germline CDR1 reads KGHDR; CDR2 reads SFDVKD. The CDR3 runs to 15 residues. CDR3 protein: CATSDLSGGVGELFF. In nucleotides, the CDR3 is TGTGCCACCAGTGATTTGAGTGGGGGGGTCGGGGAGCTGTTTTTT.

The chain couples TRBV15 to TRBJ2-4, with TRBD2 matching over 11 bases. V was pared by 2 bases and J by 0 bases, with 6 bases of the junction left unmatched. Germline CDR1 is LNHNV and CDR2 is YYDKDF (reference sequence). The CDR3 is 18 residues long. CDR3 in DNA: TGTGCCACCAGCAGATATCTCGGGACTAGCGGAGCCAAAAACATTCAGTACTTC. Translating it yields CATSRYLGTSGAKNIQYF.

J is TRBJ2-3 and V is TRBV5-8; tentative D call: TRBD2 (5 bases). The V end lost 4 bases, the J end lost 2 bases, and 11 bases lay between the germline ends. CDR1 is SGHTS and CDR2 is YDEGEE in the germline V gene. The CDR3 is 14 amino acids. The CDR3 spells CASSPGLPTDTQYF. CDR3 DNA: TGTGCCAGCAGCCCCGGACTTCCCACAGATACGCAGTATTTT.

The V and J genes are TRBV6-5 and TRBJ1-1; 8 nucleotides match TRBD1. The junction had 5 bases not matched to a gene; V was cut back by 5 bases and J by 0 bases. The CDR3 is 15 amino acids. Germline values: CDR1 MNHEY, CDR2 SVGAGI. DNA for the CDR3: TGTGCCAGCAGTCAGTGGACAGGGCTGAACACTGAAGCTTTCTTT. Its translation is CASSQWTGLNTEAFF.

The chain carries TRBV5-6 and TRBJ2-1, with no clear D. V was cut by 4 bases and J by 7 bases, with 15 bases left in between. This CDR3 contains 14 residues. Germline CDR1 and CDR2: SGHDT and YYEEEE. CDR3 sequence (DNA): TGTGCCAGCAGCCCCCGGTTGTTTGCGAATGAGCAGTTCTTC. Protein sequence: CASSPRLFANEQFF.

The J gene is TRBJ2-6, the V gene TRBV6-1, with a tentative D call TRBD2 (6 bases). The CDR3 contains 15 residues. Germline CDR1 and CDR2: MNHNS and SASEGT. Trimming stripped 1 base from V and 2 bases from J, with 6 bases between. CDR3 bases: TGTGCCAGCAGTGAAGGGGAGGCTGGGGCCAACGTCCTGACTTTC. Translating gives CASSEGEAGANVLTF.